This T cell receptor (beta chain) was recovered during a study of PD-1 blockade in classical Hodgkin lymphoma. Study-level background: Patients were administered nivolumab (3 mg/kg intravenously) every 2 weeks.

The study's findings and limits: It was reported that newly diagnosed patients had less baseline TCR diversity than healthy donors. Those starting nivolumab under 1 year post-ASCT were excluded.

The time point denotes: cycle 4 day 1 (C4D1), after 5 to 7 weeks of nivolumab. Brentuximab vedotin exposure varied among the patients, all of whom had relapsed after autologous stem cell transplantation. Per the germline V gene, CDR1 is MDHEN and CDR2 is SYDVKM. The CDR3 covers 15 residues. The ends were cut back, 5 bases at V and 6 bases at J, with 17 bases in the middle. In its sample, this clone was seen once. Its antigen is unidentified. Produced via immunoSEQ multiplex PCR; TCRdb's table is partial and in-frame only. The repertoire consists of some 39,000 clones, with 78% occurring once and the leading ten covering 30% to 45%.

This TCR derives from a human donor with classical Hodgkin lymphoma. The rearrangement uses TRBV28 and TRBJ1-5; D is possibly TRBD1 (5 bases). Sequences were derived from peripheral blood mononuclear cells (PBMCs), sampled before the fourth cycle of nivolumab. The CDR3 reads CASSPLGVLGQPQHF. As DNA, the CDR3 is TGTGCCAGCAGTCCCCTGGGGGTTCTGGGTCAGCCCCAGCATTTT.